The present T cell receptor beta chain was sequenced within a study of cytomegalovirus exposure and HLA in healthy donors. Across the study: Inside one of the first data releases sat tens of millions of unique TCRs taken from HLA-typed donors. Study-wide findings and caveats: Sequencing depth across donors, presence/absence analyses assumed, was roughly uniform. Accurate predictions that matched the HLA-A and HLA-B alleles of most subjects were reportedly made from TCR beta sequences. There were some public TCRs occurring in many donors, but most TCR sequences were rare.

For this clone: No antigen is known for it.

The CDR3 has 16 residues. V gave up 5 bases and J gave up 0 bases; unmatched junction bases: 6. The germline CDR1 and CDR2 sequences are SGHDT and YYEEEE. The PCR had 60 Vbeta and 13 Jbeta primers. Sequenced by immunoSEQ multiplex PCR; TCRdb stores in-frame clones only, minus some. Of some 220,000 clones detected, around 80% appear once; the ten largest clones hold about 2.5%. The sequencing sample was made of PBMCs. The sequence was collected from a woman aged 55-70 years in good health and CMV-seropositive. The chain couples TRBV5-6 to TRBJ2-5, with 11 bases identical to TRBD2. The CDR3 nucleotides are TGTGCCAGCAGGGGACTAGCGGCGCAGGACCAAGAGACCCAGTACTTC. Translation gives CASRGLAAQDQETQYF.